These 17 T cell receptor beta chains share one sample of origin, sequenced in a study of shared clonotypes between healthy human individuals. This table comes from immunoSEQ multiplex PCR, and its TCRdb copy is limited to in-frame clones, with some not included. The table shows 750,000 to 1,000,000 clones, with 85% to 95% occurring only once. It was CD45RO-negative cells, positively selected for CCR7, that made up naive CD8 cells, with terminally differentiated effector memory CD45RA+ cells excluded. The sample consisted of naive CD8+ T cells sorted from blood. These receptors all stem from a man aged 25 to 40 in good health.

The chain links TRBV4-3 to TRBJ1-1; D unresolved. The V end lost 2 bases, the J end lost 6 bases, and 13 bases lay between the germline ends. The CDR3 is made up of 14 amino acids. CDR1 LGHNA and CDR2 YSLEER come from the germline V gene. The CDR3 DNA sequence: TGCGCCAGCAGCCAAACCATCCGCGGGGCTGAAGCTTTCTTT. Translated: CASSQTIRGAEAFF.

The rearrangement uses TRBV10-2 and TRBJ2-3; 12 bases are a match to TRBD2. V shed 7 bases and J 4 bases; nucleotides not matched to a gene: 6. The CDR3 loop spans 15 amino acids. CDR1 is WSHSY, CDR2 SAAADI, per germline. The CDR3 reads CASTRLAGEADTQYF. The CDR3 nucleotides are TGCGCCAGCACCCGACTAGCGGGAGAAGCAGATACGCAGTATTTT.

The chain carries TRBV6-6 and TRBJ2-4; D possibly matches TRBD1 or TRBD2 (6 bases each). V was pared by 8 bases and J by 1 base, with 15 bases between. CDR3 size: 15 residues. CDR1 and CDR2 (germline): MNHNY, SVGAGI (reference sequence). The DNA for the CDR3 is TGTGCCAGCGGGAAGGGGGGAGAGGCCAAAAACATTCAGTACTTC. Protein: CASGKGGEAKNIQYF.

V is TRBV5-1 and J is TRBJ2-1; 11 nucleotides agree with TRBD2. Germline V gives CDR1 SGHRS, CDR2 YFSETQ. The CDR3 is 17 residues long. V shed 0 bases and J 5 bases; nucleotides not matched to a gene: 7. The CDR3 reads CASSLAAVAGGDNEQFF. For the CDR3, the DNA is TGCGCCAGCAGCTTGGCCGCGGTAGCGGGAGGGGACAATGAGCAGTTCTTC. The full variable domain, with the rest looked up from reference TRBV5-1 and TRBJ2-1, is KAGVTQTPRYLIKTRGQQVTLSCSPISGHRSVSWYQQTPGQGLQFLFEYFSETQRNKGNFPGRFSGRQFSNSRSEMNVSTLELGDSALYLCASSLAAVAGGDNEQFFGPGTRLTVL.

The J gene is TRBJ2-7, the V gene TRBV5-5, with D tentatively TRBD2 (6 bases). CDR1 SGHKS and CDR2 YYEKEE come from the germline V gene (reference sequence). V lost 2 bases and J lost 2, with 14 bases in between. There are 15 residues in the CDR3. The CDR3 reads CASSFSRGTTYEQYF. Here the CDR3 DNA reads TGTGCCAGCAGCTTTTCCCGGGGGACCACCTACGAGCAGTACTTC.

The V gene is TRBV7-9, the J gene TRBJ2-6; 10 bases map to TRBD2. CDR1 SEHNR and CDR2 FQNEAQ come from the germline V gene (reference sequence). Trimming removed 2 bases from V and 2 bases from J; junction bases left unmatched: 3. CDR3 length: 17 amino acids. CDR3 loop: CASSLRAGGTGANVLTF. The CDR3 coding sequence is TGTGCCAGCAGCTTACGAGCGGGAGGGACTGGGGCCAACGTCCTGACTTTC.

The chain is built from TRBV28 and TRBJ2-7; D might be TRBD1 (6 bases). Trimming took 8 bases from V and 4 from J, leaving 18 bases between them. The CDR3 spans 14 residues. The germline CDR1 and CDR2 sequences are MDHEN and SYDVKM. The CDR3 DNA reads TGTGCCAGCTCTCGTAGGACAGAGACATACGAGCAGTACTTC. Its translation: CASSRRTETYEQYF.

The chain's CDR3 is CASSLEGRGKPQHF. CDR3 DNA sequence: TGTGCCAGCAGCTTAGAGGGTAGGGGTAAGCCCCAGCATTTT. The V and J genes are TRBV7-8 and TRBJ1-5; D possibly corresponds to TRBD1 (5 bases). The CDR3 is 14 residues long. Trimming stripped 1 base from V and 8 bases from J, with 12 bases between. Germline V gene lookup returns CDR1 SGHVS and CDR2 FQNEAQ.

This chain links TRBV27 with TRBJ2-5; D gene uncertain. CDR3 length equals 13 residues. Germline CDR1 and CDR2: MNHEY and SMNVEV (reference sequence). V was shortened by 1 base and J by 5 bases, with 8 bases between the two germline ends. CDR3 in amino acids: CASSLFSRETQYF. The CDR3 coding sequence is TGTGCCAGCAGTTTATTTAGTAGGGAGACCCAGTACTTC.

The V call is TRBV5-1, the J call TRBJ2-2; no firm D call. The CDR3 totals 16 residues. Trimming pared 0 bases from V and 7 bases from J, leaving 16 bases between. Germline CDR1 SGHRS, CDR2 YFSETQ. CDR3 region: CASSLVVGSDGGELFF. The CDR3 coding sequence is TGCGCCAGCAGCTTGGTGGTGGGTTCAGATGGCGGGGAGCTGTTTTTT.

The rearrangement joins TRBV6-1 to TRBJ2-5; maybe TRBD1 (5 bases). The V gene's germline CDR1 is MNHNS and CDR2 SASEGT. The CDR3 spans 13 residues. The germline V and J ends were trimmed by 3 bases and 5 bases, with 10 bases remaining between them. CDR3 nucleotide sequence: TGTGCCAGCAGTGAGTGGACAATTGAGACCCAGTACTTC. Protein product: CASSEWTIETQYF.

The rearrangement uses TRBV5-6 and TRBJ2-7; a weak D match, TRBD1 (6 bases). V lost 2 bases, J lost 5 bases, and 17 bases lay in between. This CDR3 contains 15 residues. The V gene's germline CDR1 is SGHDT and CDR2 YYEEEE. CDR3 sequence reads: CASSFPTGGYDEQYF. The CDR3 region has the DNA TGTGCCAGCAGCTTCCCGACAGGTGGATACGACGAGCAGTACTTC. The variable domain in full, with the rest retrieved from reference TRBV5-6 and TRBJ2-7, is DAGVTQSPTHLIKTRGQQVTLRCSPKSGHDTVSWYQQALGQGPQFIFQYYEEEERQRGNFPDRFSGHQFPNYSSELNVNALLLGDSALYLCASSFPTGGYDEQYFGPGTRLTVT.

The chain is built from TRBV11-2 and TRBJ2-4; tentative D call: TRBD2 (7 bases). V was pared by 4 bases and J by 0 bases, with 22 bases between. Germline V gene data show CDR1 as SGHAT and CDR2 as FQNNGV. The length of the CDR3 is 19 residues. The CDR3 protein is CASSSPRLQGLLAKNIQYF. In DNA form, the CDR3 reads TGTGCCAGCAGCTCCCCACGGTTACAGGGACTACTAGCCAAAAACATTCAGTACTTC. The full variable domain, in which reference TRBV11-2 and TRBJ2-4 provide the parts outside the CDR3, is EAGVAQSPRYKIIEKRQSVAFWCNPISGHATLYWYQQILGQGPKLLIQFQNNGVVDDSQLPKDRFSAERLKGVDSTLKIQPAKLEDSAVYLCASSSPRLQGLLAKNIQYFGAGTRLSVL.

The chain employs TRBV14 and TRBJ2-7; the D gene could be TRBD1 or TRBD2 (6 bases each). With 1 base removed from V and 5 bases from J, the gap between germline ends came to 15 bases. The CDR3 covers 15 residues. Germline CDR1 is SGHDN and CDR2 is FVKESK. Here the CDR3 reads CASSQVWGARNEQYF. CDR3 bases: TGTGCCAGCAGCCAAGTATGGGGGGCGCGAAACGAGCAGTACTTC.

This clone was detected a few times. The V and J genes are TRBV28 and TRBJ1-5; D not resolved. V was pared by 5 bases and J by 9 bases, with 5 bases between. Germline V CDR1 and CDR2: MDHEN, SYDVKM. This CDR3 region has 10 residues. For the CDR3, the DNA is TGTGCCAGCAGTGAAGGGCCCCAGCATTTT. Translating gives CASSEGPQHF.

The genes are TRBV5-1 and TRBJ1-4, with TRBD1 as a possible D gene (5 bases). This CDR3 spans 15 amino acids. V was clipped by 0 bases and J by 4 bases, with 10 bases between them. Looked up from germline, CDR1 is SGHRS and CDR2 is YFSETQ. As DNA, the CDR3 is TGCGCCAGCAGCTTGGAAGGGGTCGTTAATGAAAAACTGTTTTTT. As protein: CASSLEGVVNEKLFF.

The CDR3 here is CASSHTSGPYEQYF. In DNA form, the CDR3 reads TGTGCCAGCAGCCATACTAGCGGGCCCTACGAGCAGTACTTC. The chain combines TRBV13 with TRBJ2-7; 9 bases line up with TRBD2. Germline V CDR1 and CDR2: PRHDT, FYEKMQ (reference sequence). The V and J ends lost 5 bases and 2 bases, in that order; junction bases with no gene match: 4. The CDR3 runs 14 residues. Full variable domain (missing parts from reference TRBV13 and TRBJ2-7): AAGVIQSPRHLIKEKRETATLKCYPIPRHDTVYWYQQGPGQDPQFLISFYEKMQSDKGSIPDRFSAQQFSDYHSELNMSSLELGDSALYFCASSHTSGPYEQYFGPGTRLTVT.